What follows are 2 T cell receptor beta chains derived from one specimen sequenced in a study of T cells in Graves' hyperthyroidism and ophthalmopathy. Template material for amplifying TCR beta CDR3 regions consisted of RNA transcripts. Researchers ran a first-round RT-PCR on the TCR CDR3 using the HTBI primer set. TCRdb reprocessed the multiplex PCR reads via MiXCR and lists one record per CDR3 protein. Here the sample spans some 460,000 distinct CDR3 sequences, approximately 15% being singletons. The sequenced sample was blood. The source of these receptors is a woman in her late teens or twenties with Graves' hyperthyroidism.

This clonotype came up many times. The chain is built from TRBV6-1 and TRBJ1-1; 9 bases map to TRBD1. Germline V gene sequence: CDR1 MNHNS, CDR2 SASEGT. This CDR3 comprises 14 residues. V shed 6 bases and J 4 bases; nucleotides not matched to a gene: 6. This CDR3 is CASSRGQGSTEAFF. In nucleotides, the CDR3 is TGTGCCAGCAGCCGGGGACAGGGAAGCACTGAAGCTTTCTTT.

Notes on this clonotype: A much larger clone is a single base away; this may be a read error. The V and J genes are TRBV28 and TRBJ2-7; perhaps TRBD2 as D (6 bases). Germline CDR1 and CDR2: MDHEN and SYDVKM. The CDR3 length is 15 residues. In DNA, the CDR3 is TGTGCCAGCAGTTTTTTGGAGCGGGTAACCTACGAGCAGCACTTC. It yields the protein CASSFLERVTYEQHF.